Given below is one TCR beta chain in context. Different DNA sequences within this sample yield the same CDR3. These data belong to a study of blood T cell repertoires in COVID-19. On the study more broadly: PBMCs, B-cell-depleted T cells, or T cells were the source of the cDNA or gDNA that made up the material.

The assay was immunoSEQ multiplex PCR, and TCRdb's table has in-frame clones only and misses some. The sample comprises about 210,000 clones, 70% to 90% of which are singletons, and under 2.5% rests with the top ten. CDR3 length: 13 amino acids. Trimming removed 2 bases from V and 6 bases from J, with 8 bases in between. Germline V lookup: CDR1 KGHSH, CDR2 LQKENI. This clonotype was obtained from a woman aged 70-85 years with COVID-19, enrolled during active disease. Sequencing input: peripheral blood. The chain employs TRBV18 and TRBJ1-5; no reliable D call. The CDR3 DNA follows: TGTGCCAGCTCACCAGGGGAGGGTCAGCCCCAGCATTTT. Translated, it gives CASSPGEGQPQHF.